This entry lists 17 T cell receptor beta chains sequenced from one sample in a study of blood T cell repertoires in COVID-19. The repertoire was sequenced with immunoSEQ multiplex PCR; TCRdb's copy has only in-frame clones and lacks some. This sample has 200,000 to 300,000 clones, with around 90% found just once. Specimen: peripheral blood. The receptor set was obtained from a woman aged 55-70 years with COVID-19, enrolled during active disease.

The chain employs TRBV27 and TRBJ2-2, with TRBD1 matching over 11 bases. J gave up 5 bases and V 6 bases, and 2 bases lay outside the gene matches. This CDR3 region has 14 residues. Germline-derived CDR1 and CDR2 are MNHEY and SMNVEV (reference sequence). This CDR3 is CASSRDRGTGELFF. Written as DNA, the CDR3 is TGTGCCAGCAGCCGGGACAGGGGGACCGGGGAGCTGTTTTTT.

The chain combines TRBV11-2 with TRBJ2-1, with D maybe TRBD1 (5 bases). Germline V gene sequence: CDR1 SGHAT, CDR2 FQNNGV. V was pared by 6 bases and J by 6 bases, with 21 bases between. The CDR3 has 16 residues. As DNA, the CDR3 is TGTGCCAGCAGTGATACAGCACTATCAGGGTCCAATGAGCAGTTCTTC. Encoded protein: CASSDTALSGSNEQFF.

The V call is TRBV30, the J call TRBJ1-2; 9 bases are a match to TRBD1. V lost 3 bases, J lost 7 bases, and 3 bases stayed unmatched. Germline values: CDR1 GTSNPN, CDR2 SVGIG (reference sequence). The CDR3 length is 12 residues. The CDR3 DNA follows: TGTGCCTGGAGGCCGGGACAGGGTGGCTACACCTTC. Its protein is CAWRPGQGGYTF.

The gene calls are TRBV30 and TRBJ2-2, with D possibly being TRBD2 (6 bases). The V end lost 7 bases, the J end lost 1 base, and 13 bases lay between the germline ends. Germline V lookup: CDR1 GTSNPN, CDR2 SVGIG (reference sequence). The length of the CDR3 is 14 residues. CDR3 in amino acids: CAFQSGGNTGELFF. CDR3 coding DNA: TGTGCCTTCCAGTCCGGGGGGAACACCGGGGAGCTGTTTTTT.

This rearrangement joins TRBV15 to TRBJ1-6, with D unresolved. Trimming removed 5 bases at V and 10 bases at J, with 9 bases between. CDR1 is LNHNV and CDR2 is YYDKDF in the germline V gene (reference sequence). The CDR3 is 12 residues long. CDR3 loop: CATSLAGSPLHF. The CDR3, as DNA: TGTGCCACCAGCCTCGCGGGGTCACCCCTCCACTTT. Looking up the rest from reference TRBV15 and TRBJ1-6 gives the full variable domain: DAMVIQNPRYQVTQFGKPVTLSCSQTLNHNVMYWYQQKSSQAPKLLFHYYDKDFNNEADTPDNFQSRRPNTSFCFLDIRSPGLGDTAMYLCATSLAGSPLHFGNGTRLTVT.

CDR3 sequence: CASGRGDPTDTQYF. The CDR3 DNA reads TGTGCCAGCGGACGGGGGGATCCCACAGATACGCAGTATTTT. The chain employs TRBV9 and TRBJ2-3, with 7 bases fitting TRBD2. The CDR3 spans 14 residues. J lost 2 bases, V lost 7 bases, and 7 bases had no gene match. Per germline, CDR1 SGDLS and CDR2 YYNGEE.

The chain carries TRBV18 and TRBJ1-2, with D uncertain. This CDR3 contains 13 residues. The V gene's germline CDR1 is KGHSH and CDR2 LQKENI. Trimming took 1 base from V and 2 from J, leaving 5 bases between them. The chain's CDR3 is CASSPRRNYGYTF. The CDR3 coding sequence is TGTGCCAGCTCACCACGGAGAAACTATGGCTACACCTTC.

This sequence joins TRBV2 and TRBJ2-7; 13 nucleotides agree with TRBD2. The CDR3 consists of 15 residues. With 5 bases clipped from V and 3 bases from J, the junction kept 4 bases outside the gene matches. The germline gives CDR1 SNHLY, CDR2 FYNNEI. The CDR3, as DNA: TGTGCCAGCAGTTTCCGGACTAGCGGGGGCTACGAGCAGTACTTC. This encodes CASSFRTSGGYEQYF.

This clone was counted a few times. This specimen includes other DNA sequences encoding the same CDR3. This chain joins TRBV30 and TRBJ1-5; possibly TRBD1 for D (5 bases). The germline V gene encodes CDR1 GTSNPN and CDR2 SVGIG (reference sequence). Trimming took 0 bases from V and 5 from J, leaving 8 bases between them. The CDR3 is 13 residues long. The CDR3 DNA reads as TGTGCCTGGAGTGTAAGGGGCGATCAGCCCCAGCATTTT. Its translation is CAWSVRGDQPQHF.

The chain carries TRBV9 and TRBJ1-1, with a weak D call TRBD1 (6 bases). V shed 3 bases and J shed 0 bases, with 9 bases lying between them. The CDR3 has 14 residues. Germline V gene data show CDR1 as SGDLS and CDR2 as YYNGEE. In DNA form, the CDR3 reads TGTGCCAGCAGCGCAGGACAGTTGAACACTGAAGCTTTCTTT. Protein: CASSAGQLNTEAFF. The full variable domain, with the rest looked up from reference TRBV9 and TRBJ1-1, is DSGVTQTPKHLITATGQRVTLRCSPRSGDLSVYWYQQSLDQGLQFLIQYYNGEERAKGNILERFSAQQFPDLHSELNLSSLELGDSALYFCASSAGQLNTEAFFGQGTRLTVV.

V is TRBV3-1 (or the pseudogene TRBV3-2) and J is TRBJ1-2, with D possibly being TRBD1 (6 bases). V was cut by 0 bases and J by 4 bases, with 15 bases left in between. This CDR3 spans 16 amino acids. Germline V gene data show CDR1 as LGHDT and CDR2 as YNNKEL (reference sequence). CDR3 amino acids: CASSQDGQSGAYGYTF. In DNA, the CDR3 is TGTGCCAGCAGCCAAGACGGACAGTCCGGGGCCTATGGCTACACCTTC.

This chain uses TRBV30 with TRBJ1-1, with 8 bases fitting TRBD1. With V trimmed by 0 bases and J by 6 bases, 9 bases remained unmatched. The CDR3 runs to 15 residues. The germline CDR1 and CDR2 sequences are GTSNPN and SVGIG (reference sequence). The CDR3 is CAWSVGWTGTAEAFF. Here the CDR3 DNA reads TGTGCCTGGAGTGTAGGGTGGACAGGGACGGCTGAAGCTTTCTTT.

This clone was detected only a few times. The V and J genes are TRBV11-3 and TRBJ2-5; 13 nucleotides line up with TRBD2. The germline CDR1 and CDR2 sequences are SGHNT and YENEEA. The CDR3 is made up of 15 amino acids. V gave up 3 bases and J gave up 5 bases; unmatched junction bases: 3. The CDR3 sequence is CASSLGTSGKETQYF. The CDR3 DNA reads as TGTGCCAGCAGCTTGGGGACTAGCGGGAAGGAGACCCAGTACTTC.

This clone appeared a few times. The sample contains more than one DNA sequence encoding this CDR3. The chain couples TRBV5-1 to TRBJ2-3; 8 positions agree with TRBD2. The CDR3 extends over 15 amino acids. Per the germline V gene, CDR1 is SGHRS and CDR2 is YFSETQ. Losses at the gene ends were 5 bases for V and 3 bases for J; bases not matched to a gene: 8. CDR3 residues: CASSSGTSRTDTQYF. The CDR3 DNA sequence: TGCGCCAGCAGTTCCGGGACTAGTAGAACAGATACGCAGTATTTT.

J is TRBJ1-6 and V is TRBV7-8; TRBD1 might be the D (5 bases). Trimming left V 3 bases short and J 9 bases short, with 15 bases between. The CDR3 has 15 amino acids. The V gene's germline CDR1 is SGHVS and CDR2 FQNEAQ. CDR3 amino acids: CASSFETEPASPLHF. The CDR3 region has the DNA TGTGCCAGCAGCTTTGAGACAGAGCCTGCTTCACCCCTCCACTTT.

This chain connects TRBV28 to TRBJ2-7; 12 bases are shared with TRBD2. The CDR3 length is 15 residues. V gave up 4 bases and J gave up 6 bases; unmatched junction bases: 7. CDR1 is MDHEN, CDR2 SYDVKM, per germline. CDR3 nucleotides: TGTGCCAGCAGTTCCCCGACTAGCGGGAGTGGCGAGCAGTACTTC. Translating it yields CASSSPTSGSGEQYF.

The J gene is TRBJ2-2, the V gene TRBV9; perhaps TRBD2 as D (5 bases). CDR3 length equals 16 residues. CDR1 and CDR2 from the germline V gene are SGDLS and YYNGEE. Trimming left V 0 bases short and J 6 bases short, with 15 bases between. Written as DNA, the CDR3 is TGTGCCAGCAGCGTAGCGGCGGGCGAAGTGGCCGGGGAGCTGTTTTTT. It translates to CASSVAAGEVAGELFF.